These 18 T cell receptor beta chains originate from one sample sequenced in a study of T cell responses to AZD1222 COVID-19 vaccine. Sequencing was performed with immunoSEQ multiplex PCR; in TCRdb, only in-frame clones are kept and a portion is missing. This table has 140,000 or so clones, 80% to 90% appearing once. The sample consisted of peripheral blood, taken on day 0 of AZD1222 vaccination. The origin of the receptors is an adult in good health.

The chain is built from TRBV5-4 and TRBJ2-6; D is tentatively TRBD1 or TRBD2 (5 bases each). V was clipped by 0 bases and J by 0 bases, with 16 bases between them. In germline, CDR1 is SGHNT, CDR2 YYREEE (reference sequence). The CDR3 loop spans 19 amino acids. CDR3 amino acids: CASSLVWDRLFSGANVLTF. For the CDR3, the DNA is TGTGCCAGCAGCTTGGTTTGGGACCGACTATTCTCTGGGGCCAACGTCCTGACTTTC. Drawing the rest from reference TRBV5-4 and TRBJ2-6, the complete variable domain is ETGVTQSPTHLIKTRGQQVTLRCSSQSGHNTVSWYQQALGQGPQFIFQYYREEENGRGNFPPRFSGLQFPNYSSELNVNALELDDSALYLCASSLVWDRLFSGANVLTFGAGSRLTVL.

The chain uses TRBV25-1 and TRBJ1-2; D remains ambiguous. With 2 bases removed from V and 2 bases from J, the gap between germline ends came to 6 bases. Looked up from germline, CDR1 is MGHDK and CDR2 is SYGVNS. This CDR3 region has 13 residues. The CDR3 DNA sequence: TGTGCCAGCAGTGAAGGGTGGAACTATGGCTACACCTTC. As protein: CASSEGWNYGYTF.

V gene TRBV28 combines with J gene TRBJ2-7, with D tentatively TRBD2 (5 bases). V was trimmed by 8 bases and J by 2 bases, leaving 13 bases between them. The length of the CDR3 is 13 residues. Germline V gene lookup returns CDR1 MDHEN and CDR2 SYDVKM. CDR3 in DNA: TGTGCCAGCGGTGAGGGAGTCCCCTACGAGCAGTACTTC. It specifies CASGEGVPYEQYF.

The chain carries TRBV4-1 and TRBJ1-2, with D possibly being TRBD1 (5 bases). With 5 bases removed from V and 0 bases from J, the gap between germline ends came to 13 bases. The CDR3 runs to 15 residues. Germline values: CDR1 MGHRA, CDR2 YSYEKL. CDR3 amino acids: CASSVQTVTNYGYTF. In DNA form, the CDR3 reads TGCGCCAGCAGCGTTCAGACAGTGACTAACTATGGCTACACCTTC.

V is TRBV9 and J is TRBJ1-1, with no clear D. V lost 4 bases and J 5 bases, leaving 12 bases between the germline ends. In germline, CDR1 is SGDLS, CDR2 YYNGEE. The CDR3 has 13 residues. CDR3 DNA: TGTGCCAGCAGCCCCGGTTTGAGGACTGAAGCTTTCTTT. It specifies CASSPGLRTEAFF. The full variable domain, completed using reference TRBV9 and TRBJ1-1, is DSGVTQTPKHLITATGQRVTLRCSPRSGDLSVYWYQQSLDQGLQFLIQYYNGEERAKGNILERFSAQQFPDLHSELNLSSLELGDSALYFCASSPGLRTEAFFGQGTRLTVV.

This chain joins TRBV6-5 and TRBJ1-6; D might be TRBD1 (5 bases). V dropped 5 bases and J dropped 8 bases, with 13 bases sitting between them. Germline-derived CDR1 and CDR2 are MNHEY and SVGAGI. CDR3 size: 14 residues. In DNA form, the CDR3 reads TGTGCCAGCAGTCTGGGACGGATCTATTCACCCCTCCACTTT. Encoded protein: CASSLGRIYSPLHF.

The chain joins TRBV5-1 to TRBJ1-1, with D maybe TRBD1 (6 bases). Trimming shortened V by 0 bases and J by 11 bases, and 17 bases separated the two germline ends. Germline CDR1 and CDR2: SGHRS and YFSETQ. This CDR3 has 14 amino acids. CDR3 sequence (DNA): TGCGCCAGCAGCTTGGGTACGGAGGCAGGGGCGGCTTTCTTT. Protein: CASSLGTEAGAAFF.

The chain links TRBV13 to TRBJ1-1, with D tentatively TRBD1 (5 bases). V was pared by 0 bases and J by 9 bases, with 17 bases between. From germline, CDR1 is PRHDT and CDR2 FYEKMQ (reference sequence). The CDR3 contains 15 residues. The CDR3 loop reads CASSLGWGERVKAFF. As DNA, the CDR3 is TGTGCCAGCAGCTTAGGCTGGGGGGAGAGGGTTAAAGCTTTCTTT.

The chain recombines TRBV7-9 with TRBJ1-2; D unclear. This CDR3 has 15 residues. Germline CDR1 is SEHNR and CDR2 is FQNEAQ (reference sequence). Trimming cost V 1 base and J 4 bases, with 13 bases left between them. CDR3: CASSLVPRASYGYTF. The DNA of the CDR3 is TGTGCCAGCAGCTTAGTACCCCGGGCGAGCTATGGCTACACCTTC.

V is TRBV5-1 and J is TRBJ1-1; 7 bases agree with TRBD1. This CDR3 comprises 15 residues. V shed 0 bases and J 3 bases; nucleotides not matched to a gene: 5. The germline gives CDR1 SGHRS, CDR2 YFSETQ. CDR3 region: CASSLEGTDYTEAFF. CDR3 bases: TGCGCCAGCAGCTTGGAAGGGACAGACTACACTGAAGCTTTCTTT.

The chain joins TRBV24-1 to TRBJ1-1; D gene unclear. CDR1 KGHDR and CDR2 SFDVKD come from the germline V gene. The length of the CDR3 is 12 residues. Trimming took 2 bases from V and 5 from J, leaving 5 bases between them. The CDR3 DNA reads TGTGCCACCAGTGATTCCAGTACTGAAGCTTTCTTT. Its translation: CATSDSSTEAFF.

The V and J genes are TRBV7-9 and TRBJ1-2; TRBD1 agrees at 7 bases. This CDR3 is built from 14 residues. V lost 5 bases to trimming and J lost 5 bases; unmatched junction nucleotides: 8. CDR1 SEHNR and CDR2 FQNEAQ come from the germline V gene (reference sequence). The CDR3 DNA reads as TGTGCCAGCAGCCTTCAGGGGGGTAGTTATGGCTACACCTTC. This sequence encodes CASSLQGGSYGYTF.

The V call is TRBV11-2, the J call TRBJ1-1; tentative D call: TRBD1 (5 bases). CDR3 length equals 13 residues. V was cut by 5 bases and J by 1 base, with 8 bases left in between. Per the germline V gene, CDR1 is SGHAT and CDR2 is FQNNGV. CDR3 nucleotides: TGTGCCAGCAGCCCCCAGGGGAACACTGAAGCTTTCTTT. Amino acids: CASSPQGNTEAFF.

V is TRBV28 and J is TRBJ2-5, with a possible D match to TRBD1 (5 bases). Deletions cut 3 bases from V and 3 bases from J, with 20 bases between. Per germline, CDR1 MDHEN and CDR2 SYDVKM. The length of the CDR3 is 17 residues. CDR3: CASSLIGFRGMEETQYF. The CDR3 DNA sequence: TGTGCCAGCAGTTTGATTGGATTTAGGGGTATGGAAGAGACCCAGTACTTC.

This chain links TRBV9 with TRBJ2-1, with D maybe TRBD2 (5 bases). V lost 3 bases and J 0 bases, leaving 13 bases between the germline ends. Germline values: CDR1 SGDLS, CDR2 YYNGEE. The CDR3 totals 16 residues. CDR3 in DNA: TGTGCCAGCAGCGCGGCAAGTGGGAGCTCCTACAATGAGCAGTTCTTC. Residues: CASSAASGSSYNEQFF.

The chain recombines TRBV2 with TRBJ1-4; a weak D match, TRBD1 (6 bases). Germline values: CDR1 SNHLY, CDR2 FYNNEI. This CDR3 spans 13 amino acids. V was clipped by 4 bases and J by 8 bases, with 11 bases between them. The CDR3 protein is CASSVQGPEKLFF. CDR3 coding DNA: TGTGCCAGCAGTGTACAGGGACCGGAAAAACTGTTTTTT.

This sequence joins TRBV6-5 and TRBJ2-5; the D gene is possibly TRBD2 (7 bases). The V gene lost 2 bases and the J gene lost 4 bases, with 14 bases spanning the gap. The CDR3 is 15 amino acids. Germline V gene sequence: CDR1 MNHEY, CDR2 SVGAGI. The CDR3 loop reads CASSYGRGLRETQYF. CDR3 coding DNA: TGTGCCAGCAGTTACGGGAGGGGGTTAAGAGAGACCCAGTACTTC.

The chain joins TRBV5-4 to TRBJ1-6, with 7 bases lining up with TRBD1. V lost 3 bases to trimming and J lost 0 bases; unmatched junction nucleotides: 9. CDR1 is SGHNT and CDR2 is YYREEE in the germline V gene (reference sequence). This CDR3 has 18 residues. CDR3 sequence (DNA): TGTGCCAGCAGCTCAGGGGGTGGGGGAAGCTCCTATAATTCACCCCTCCACTTT. Amino acids: CASSSGGGGSSYNSPLHF.